This T cell receptor beta chain was retrieved from a study of blood T cells in healthy people across ages. This CDR3 is 16 amino acids long. Between the trimmed V and J ends, which lost 4 bases and 0 bases, there was a span of 19 bases. Germline assignment: CDR1 DFQATT and CDR2 SNEGSKA (reference sequence). A second PCR of 7 to 11 cycles used a sample-barcoded 5' primer and a J-beta primer mix. TCRdb reprocessed the 5' RACE reads via MiXCR and lists one record per CDR3 protein. Of 890,000 or so distinct CDR3 sequences listed, around two thirds were seen once; the top ten hold around a quarter. The sequence was collected from a man aged 30 to 39 in good health. Sequencing was carried out using blood. The chain uses TRBV20-1 and TRBJ2-7, with D tentatively TRBD2 (6 bases). Here the CDR3 DNA reads TGCAGTGCTAAAACTTACGGAAGCGGGCGCTCCTACGAGCAGTACTTC. Translation: CSAKTYGSGRSYEQYF.